The T cell receptor beta chain described here comes from a study of T cell clonotyping in hematopoietic cell transplantation. General study points: CD4 and CD8 repertoire contributions could not be separated without sorting.

The length of the CDR3 is 14 residues. Germline CDR1 reads WNHNN; CDR2 reads SYGVQD (reference sequence). The V and J ends lost 0 bases and 2 bases respectively, with 8 bases between them. In the case of this clone: Its antigen is still unknown.

The repertoire was sequenced with immunoSEQ multiplex PCR; TCRdb's copy has only in-frame clones and lacks some. The table records tens of thousands of clones, approximately 94% of them present only once. Source material: peripheral blood mononuclear cells. V and J are TRBV10-1 and TRBJ2-7; either TRBD1 or TRBD2 may supply D (5 bases each). The sequence derives from a woman aged 50 to 60 in good health. Some clones in this sample may be carry-over from other donors' samples. As DNA, the CDR3 is TGCGCCAGCAGTGAGTCGGGGGTAACCTACGAGCAGTACTTC. Translating it yields CASSESGVTYEQYF.